This T cell receptor (beta chain) was found in a study of OX40 agonist ivuxolimab in advanced cancers. Background on the study: The study treated patients with ivuxolimab, an agonistic anti-OX40 (CD134) antibody. Patients received ivuxolimab, an intravenous treatment, every 2 weeks at 0.01 to 10 mg/kg.

Turning to this clone: Its target is unknown.

This CDR3 region has 14 residues. Trimming stripped 5 bases from V and 3 bases from J, with 10 bases between. The germline gives CDR1 SGHNT, CDR2 YENEEA. The table came from immunoSEQ multiplex PCR; TCRdb's copy has only in-frame clones and leaves some out. This sample has more than 50,000 clones, with roughly 82% found just once. Study-wide results and limits: Individuals who were partial responders at 0.1-3.0 mg/kg had clonal expansion that ranked among the lowest.

Sequenced here: CD4+ or CD8+ T cells sorted from blood, sampled in a trial of the OX40 agonist ivuxolimab. The chain employs TRBV11-3 and TRBJ2-2; possible D gene TRBD1, 5 bases. The receptor's source is an adult with an advanced solid tumor such as melanoma, head and neck, liver or kidney cancer. The CDR3 loop reads CASSPGLDTGELFF. CDR3 nucleotide sequence: TGTGCCAGCAGCCCAGGGCTGGACACCGGGGAGCTGTTTTTT.